A selection of T cell receptor beta chains follows, all from one sample in a study of shared clonotypes between healthy human individuals. Assay: immunoSEQ multiplex PCR; the TCRdb copy retains only in-frame clones and omits some. The sample yields approximately 1.9 million clones, 93% seen once. The specimen sequenced was naive CD8+ T cells from PBMCs. These receptors originate from a young man in good health. Some clones in this sample may be carry-over from other donors' samples. Each CDR3 is given with its conserved first and last residue. The D gene is left open where the match is weak. Not every row has a clone size; where given, it reads once, few, many or a size class.

j_gene | v_gene | abundance | d_gene | CDR3nt | CDR3aa
TRBJ2-1 | TRBV19 | - | TRBD2 | TGTGCCAGTAGTATAGGGGCTAGCGGGAGCTCCTACAATGAGCAGTTCTTC | CASSIGASGSSYNEQFF
TRBJ1-1 | TRBV19 | - | - | TGTGCCAGTACCTCCCTCAGGGTTATGAACACTGAAGCTTTCTTT | CASTSLRVMNTEAFF
TRBJ2-1 | TRBV2 | - | - | TGTGCCAGCAGTACCGCCTACAATGAGCAGTTCTTC | CASSTAYNEQFF
TRBJ2-7 | TRBV5-1 | - | TRBD1 | TGCGCCAGCAGCTTCGACAGGGGAATGCTGTCCTACGAGCAGTACTTC | CASSFDRGMLSYEQYF
TRBJ1-1 | TRBV10-3 | - | - | TGTGCCATCAGTGACCCGGGCGGGGGCACTGAAGCTTTCTTT | CAISDPGGGTEAFF
TRBJ2-3 | TRBV5-4 | - | TRBD2 | TGTGCCAGCAGCCGACAACTAGCGGAGAGGAAAACAGATACGCAGTATTTT | CASSRQLAERKTDTQYF
TRBJ2-5 | TRBV6-5 | - | TRBD2 | TGTGCCAGCAGTTACCTGGCTAGCGGGGCCCAAGAGACCCAGTACTTC | CASSYLASGAQETQYF
TRBJ1-1 | TRBV5-6 | - | - | TGTGCCAGCAGCTTGGTGGATACTGAAGCTTTCTTT | CASSLVDTEAFF
TRBJ1-1 | TRBV6-5 | once | - | TGTGCCAGCAGTTACTCGAGGGGGGCGAACACTGAAGCTTTCTTT | CASSYSRGANTEAFF
TRBJ2-7 | TRBV28 | - | - | TGTGCCAGCAGTTTAGCCTCAGGGGTGGCGCAGTACTTC | CASSLASGVAQYF
TRBJ2-3 | TRBV9 | - | - | TGTGCCAGCAGCGTAGGGAGTAGCGTCTCTAGCACAGATACGCAGTATTTT | CASSVGSSVSSTDTQYF
TRBJ2-3 | TRBV28 | - | TRBD2 | TGTGCCAGCAGTTTATCCACGGGACTAGCGGGAGTGTTTGATACGCAGTATTTT | CASSLSTGLAGVFDTQYF
TRBJ2-7 | TRBV30 | - | - | TGTGCCTGGAGTGAGACTCCTCACGAGCAGTACTTC | CAWSETPHEQYF
TRBJ2-1 | TRBV7-8 | - | TRBD2 | TGTGCCGCGACGAGGCTAGCGGATTACAATGAGCAGTTCTTC | CAATRLADYNEQFF
TRBJ2-6 | TRBV6-5 | - | - | TGTGCCAGCACTCGGGTAGGTGGGGCCAACGTCCTGACTTTC | CASTRVGGANVLTF
TRBJ1-5 | TRBV27 | - | TRBD1 | TGTGCCAGCAGTTTAGGGGTTTCGACAGGGACTTTTCAGCCCCAGCATTTT | CASSLGVSTGTFQPQHF
TRBJ2-1 | TRBV28 | - | TRBD2 | TGTGCCAGCAGACCCGGTGCGGGAGTAAATGAGCAGTTCTTC | CASRPGAGVNEQFF
TRBJ2-4 | TRBV27 | - | TRBD1 | TGTGCCAGCAGTTTGGGACAGGGGGCGACCAAAAACATTCAGTACTTC | CASSLGQGATKNIQYF
TRBJ2-1 | TRBV11-3 | once | TRBD1 | TGTGCCAGCAGTCTCTGCCCACGGGACAGTAATTCCTACAATGAGCAGTTCTTC | CASSLCPRDSNSYNEQFF
TRBJ2-1 | TRBV11-2 | - | - | TGTGCCAGCAGCTTAACCACGGACTCCCGAAGCTACAATGAGCAGTTCTTC | CASSLTTDSRSYNEQFF
TRBJ2-1 | TRBV6-5 | - | TRBD2 | TGTGCCAGCAGTACTAGCGTCCCTCTGGGGAATGAGCAGTTCTTC | CASSTSVPLGNEQFF
TRBJ2-1 | TRBV29-1 | - | - | TGCAGCGTTGACCGTGTAATAAGGGGGGGACACAATGAGCAGTTCTTC | CSVDRVIRGGHNEQFF
TRBJ1-4 | TRBV4-1 | - | - | TGCGCCAGCAGCCAAGATCTTTCCTGGACGGCAACTAATGAAAAACTGTTTTTT | CASSQDLSWTATNEKLFF
TRBJ2-5 | TRBV29-1 | once | - | TGCAGCGTAAGACAGGGAGGGACCCAGTACTTC | CSVRQGGTQYF
TRBJ2-2 | TRBV7-9 | - | - | TGTGCCAGCAACCTATGGGCCCTACCCCCAACCGGGGAGCTGTTTTTT | CASNLWALPPTGELFF
TRBJ2-7 | TRBV27 | - | TRBD2 | TGTGCCAGCAGTTCGAGACTAGCGGAACTTAACGAGCAGTACTTC | CASSSRLAELNEQYF
TRBJ2-1 | TRBV29-1 | - | - | TGCAGCGTTGAGGCAGGGGCCGTATACAATGAGCAGTTCTTC | CSVEAGAVYNEQFF
TRBJ1-6 | TRBV28 | - | TRBD1 | TGTGCCAGCAGTTTAAAGGCGCGCAGGGGGCCCCTCCACTTT | CASSLKARRGPLHF
TRBJ1-1 | TRBV6-5 | - | - | TGTGCCAGCAGCTCCGGAATTTGGGGGGCCGCTGAAGCTTTCTTT | CASSSGIWGAAEAFF
TRBJ1-1 | TRBV5-1 | - | - | TGCGCCAGCAGCTTGGCTCGGGGGCAGACTGAAGCTTTCTTT | CASSLARGQTEAFF
TRBJ2-1 | TRBV6-5 | - | - | TGTGCCAGCGACCCTAGGGGGGGATCGTACAATGAGCAGTTCTTC | CASDPRGGSYNEQFF
TRBJ1-2 | TRBV7-9 | few | - | TGTGCCAGCAGCTTAGGGAGGGGCAACTATGGCTACACCTTC | CASSLGRGNYGYTF
TRBJ2-7 | TRBV29-1 | - | TRBD2 | TGCAGCGCCAGACTAGCGGAACCCTACGAGCAGTACTTC | CSARLAEPYEQYF
TRBJ2-2 | TRBV4-1 | once | - | TGCGCCAGCAGCCGACGGAGCGGGGAGCTGTTTTTT | CASSRRSGELFF
TRBJ2-1 | TRBV11-2 | - | - | TGTGCCAGCAGCTTAGCGGGCGGAAGCTCCTACAATGAGCAGTTCTTC | CASSLAGGSSYNEQFF